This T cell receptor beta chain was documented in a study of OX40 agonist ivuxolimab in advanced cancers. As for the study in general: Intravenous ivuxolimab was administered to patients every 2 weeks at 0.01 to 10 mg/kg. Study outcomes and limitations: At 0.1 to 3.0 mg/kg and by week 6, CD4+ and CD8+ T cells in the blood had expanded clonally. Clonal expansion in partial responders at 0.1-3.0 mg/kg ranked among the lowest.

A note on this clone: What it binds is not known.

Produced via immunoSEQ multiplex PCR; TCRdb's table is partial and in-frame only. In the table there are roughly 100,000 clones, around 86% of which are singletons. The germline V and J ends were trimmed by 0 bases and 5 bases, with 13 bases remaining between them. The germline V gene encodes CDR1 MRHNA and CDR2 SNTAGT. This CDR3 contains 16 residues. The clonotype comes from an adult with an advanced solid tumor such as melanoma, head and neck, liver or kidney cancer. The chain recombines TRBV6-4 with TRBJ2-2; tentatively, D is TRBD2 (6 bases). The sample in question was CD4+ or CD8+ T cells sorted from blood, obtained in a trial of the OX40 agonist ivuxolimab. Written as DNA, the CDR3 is TGTGCCAGCAGTGACTCTGGGACTGCCATGACCGGGGAGCTGTTTTTT. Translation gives CASSDSGTAMTGELFF.